The sample holds a few counts of the clone carrying this T cell receptor beta chain. The data derive from a study of human T cells and chemical hapten exposure. This CDR3 contains 13 residues. Trimming took off 4 bases at V and 7 bases at J, with 11 bases between the two ends. Stated time point: patch test 1, 2 weeks after DPC sensitization. Specified treatment: therapeutic diphenylcyclopropenone sensitization with weekly scalp DPC. The study extracted total RNA from unfractionated whole blood. Each patch-test visit's blood sample preceded patch application. TCRdb passed the RACE reads through MiXCR, listing each CDR3 protein once. Of about 52,000 distinct CDR3 sequences listed, approximately 10% are singletons.

The genes are TRBV12-3 or TRBV12-4 and TRBJ1-5; D not resolved. The specimen comprised whole blood, sampled in connection with sensitization to the hapten diphenylcyclopropenone (DPC). This clonotype was sampled from a middle-aged woman with alopecia areata. Some clones in this sample may be carry-over from other donors' samples. The CDR3 DNA follows: TGTGCCAGCAGTTCGCGGGGTTACCAGCCCCAGCATTTT. This gives the protein CASSSRGYQPQHF.